The clone carrying this TCR beta chain was counted once. The antigen is unknown. This entry comes from a study of vaccination effects on CD4 cells after COVID-19. Whole-study context: Two doses of either BNT162b2 or mRNA-1273 were given to each participant.

Sequencing used immunoSEQ multiplex PCR; TCRdb keeps in-frame clones, though not all of them. The repertoire holds 50,000 to 75,000 clones, with 72% as singletons. Cells that had been cultured for approximately eleven days were the source of isolated CD4+ T cells. Half the medium was swapped for IL-2 medium on days 3 and 7. The CDR3 loop spans 16 amino acids. Germline values: CDR1 LGHDT, CDR2 YNNKEL (reference sequence). J gave up 2 bases and V 0 bases, and 5 bases lay outside the gene matches. The sequencing used CD4+ T cells from PBMCs cultured without peptide, collected before COVID-19 vaccination. The chain combines TRBV3-1 (or the pseudogene TRBV3-2) with TRBJ2-3, with 7 nucleotides matching TRBD2. This sequence was found in a human donor who had a prior SARS-CoV-2 infection. CDR3: CASSQDAGAITDTQYF. CDR3 sequence (DNA): TGTGCCAGCAGCCAAGATGCGGGAGCCATCACAGATACGCAGTATTTT.